This is a list of T cell receptor beta chains from one sample in a study of blood T cell repertoires in COVID-19. Produced via immunoSEQ multiplex PCR; TCRdb's table is partial and in-frame only. The repertoire holds around 330,000 clones, with 88% as singletons. The sequenced sample was peripheral blood. These receptor sequences come from a woman aged 25-40 years with COVID-19, enrolled during active disease. Both conserved end residues are part of each CDR3. A D gene is named only where the DNA matches it firmly. Size is omitted from some rows. Given values are once, few, many or a class for expanded clones.

j_call clone_size v_call d_call cdr3_nt cdr3_aa
TRBJ1-6 once TRBV5-1 TRBD1 TGCGCCAGCAGCTTGGGCTCGGGACAGGGAATTTCACCCCTCCACTTT CASSLGSGQGISPLHF
TRBJ1-1 . TRBV18 TRBD1 TGTGCCAGCTCTCGTACCGGGACAGAGAACACTGAAGCTTTCTTT CASSRTGTENTEAFF
TRBJ1-2 . TRBV4-3 TRBD1 TGCGCCAGCAGCCAAGATAGGCAGACCGGGACAGCGGTCCTAGGCTACACCTTC CASSQDRQTGTAVLGYTF
TRBJ2-1 . TRBV5-1 . TGCGCCAGCAGAAGAGGGGGAACCTACAATGAGCAGTTCTTC CASRRGGTYNEQFF
TRBJ1-4 . TRBV28 . TGTGCCAGCAGTGTAAACAGGGCAGATGAAAAACTGTTTTTT CASSVNRADEKLFF
TRBJ2-7 . TRBV5-4 . TGTGCCAGCAGCTTTCAGGGTATCGGGGAGCAGTACTTC CASSFQGIGEQYF
TRBJ1-2 . TRBV19 . TGTGCCAGTAGAAACCCGACAGTTTATGGCTACACCTTC CASRNPTVYGYTF
TRBJ1-4 . TRBV6-5 TRBD1 TGTGCCAGCAGGCCCGGACAGGCAACTAATGAAAAACTGTTTTTT CASRPGQATNEKLFF
TRBJ1-5 . TRBV6-2/TRBV6-3 TRBD1 TGTGCCAGCAGCAGAACAGGGGTGGTTAGTCAGCCCCAGCATTTT CASSRTGVVSQPQHF
TRBJ1-1 . TRBV18 TRBD1 TGTGCCAGCACGGAGGTCCCCGACAGGGTGGACACTGAAGCTTTCTTT CASTEVPDRVDTEAFF
TRBJ1-6 . TRBV5-5 TRBD1 TGTGCCAGCAGCTTAGTCCAGGGGGCAGGATCACCCCTCCACTTT CASSLVQGAGSPLHF
TRBJ2-7 . TRBV6-1 TRBD1 TGTGCCAGCAGTGAGTTTTGGGGACAGGGGAACCCTAGCTCCTACGAGCAGTACTTC CASSEFWGQGNPSSYEQYF
TRBJ2-5 . TRBV5-1 . TGCGCCAGCAGCTTGGAGTTTCGGCCGGGGGAGACCCAGTACTTC CASSLEFRPGETQYF
TRBJ2-1 . TRBV27 TRBD2 TGTGCCAGCAGTTTGGGGACTAGCGGGGGGGTGGAGCAGTTCTTC CASSLGTSGGVEQFF
TRBJ1-2 . TRBV2 TRBD1 TGTGCCAGCAGACGAGAACAGGGGGGTTATGGCTACACCTTC CASRREQGGYGYTF
TRBJ1-2 . TRBV21-1 . TGTGCCAGCAGCAAAGGAGCGAAGGAAGAGGATAACTATGGCTACACCTTC CASSKGAKEEDNYGYTF
TRBJ2-3 . TRBV7-7 TRBD2 TGTGCCAGCAGCCCCGGGACTAGCTACACAGATACGCAGTATTTT CASSPGTSYTDTQYF
TRBJ2-1 . TRBV5-1 . TGCGCCAGCAGCACCCTGACAGGGACTAGCTACAATGAGCAGTTCTTC CASSTLTGTSYNEQFF
TRBJ2-1 . TRBV5-1 . TGCGCCAGCAGCTTCCGGGACACTAGGGATGAGCAGTTCTTC CASSFRDTRDEQFF
TRBJ1-4 . TRBV6-6 . TGTGCCAGCAGCCGAGCCCCGGGACACCTTGAAAAACTGTTTTTT CASSRAPGHLEKLFF
TRBJ2-2 . TRBV7-2 TRBD2 TGTGCCAGCAGCGGTAGCGGGGGGGCGGTCACCGGGGAGCTGTTTTTT CASSGSGGAVTGELFF
TRBJ1-6 . TRBV5-5 TRBD1 TGTGCCAGCAGCGGACGGACAGGGTACTCACCCCTCCACTTT CASSGRTGYSPLHF
TRBJ1-2 . TRBV9 . TGTGCCAGCAGCGTAGCTACGTCAGGGTATGGCTACACCTTC CASSVATSGYGYTF
TRBJ1-2 once TRBV7-3 TRBD1 TGTGCCAGCAGCCCAGGGACAGGGGAAGGCTACACCTTC CASSPGTGEGYTF
TRBJ2-1 . TRBV7-9 TRBD2 TGTGCCAGCAGCGGGACTAGCGGGGGGCACAATGAGCAGTTCTTC CASSGTSGGHNEQFF
TRBJ2-5 . TRBV6-5 TRBD1 TGTGCCAGCAGTTTCATAGACAGGGCTCGCCGGGAGACCCAGTACTTC CASSFIDRARRETQYF
TRBJ1-1 . TRBV24-1 TRBD1 TGTGCCACCCAGGGGGCTGGCACTGAAGCTTTCTTT CATQGAGTEAFF